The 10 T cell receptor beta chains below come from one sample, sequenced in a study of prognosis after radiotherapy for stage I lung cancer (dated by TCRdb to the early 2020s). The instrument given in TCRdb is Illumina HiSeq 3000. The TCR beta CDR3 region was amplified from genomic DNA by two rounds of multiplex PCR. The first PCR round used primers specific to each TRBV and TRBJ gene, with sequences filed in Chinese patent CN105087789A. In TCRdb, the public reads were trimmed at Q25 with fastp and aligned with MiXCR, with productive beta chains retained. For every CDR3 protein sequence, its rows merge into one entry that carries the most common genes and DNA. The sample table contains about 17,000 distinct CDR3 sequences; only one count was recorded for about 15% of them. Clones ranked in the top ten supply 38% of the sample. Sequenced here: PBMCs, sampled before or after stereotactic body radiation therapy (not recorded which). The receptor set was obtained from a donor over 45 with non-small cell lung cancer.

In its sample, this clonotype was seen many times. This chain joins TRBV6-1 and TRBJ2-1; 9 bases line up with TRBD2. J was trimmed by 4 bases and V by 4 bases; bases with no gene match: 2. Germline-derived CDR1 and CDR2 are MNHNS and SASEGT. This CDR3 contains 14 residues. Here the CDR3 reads CASSGLAGYNEQFF. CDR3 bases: TGTGCCAGCAGTGGGCTAGCGGGGTACAATGAGCAGTTCTTC.

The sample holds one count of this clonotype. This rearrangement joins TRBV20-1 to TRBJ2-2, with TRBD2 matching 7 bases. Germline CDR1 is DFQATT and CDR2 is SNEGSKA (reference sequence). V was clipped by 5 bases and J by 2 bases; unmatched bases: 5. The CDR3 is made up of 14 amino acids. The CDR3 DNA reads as TGCAGTGCTCCCGGCGGGGGTAACACCGGGGAGCTGTTTTTT. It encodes CSAPGGGNTGELFF.

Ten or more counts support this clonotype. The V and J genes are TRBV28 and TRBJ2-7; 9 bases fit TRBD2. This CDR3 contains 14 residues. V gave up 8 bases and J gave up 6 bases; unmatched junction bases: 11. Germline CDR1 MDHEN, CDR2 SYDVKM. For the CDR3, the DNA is TGTGCCAGCGAGACTAGCGGCCATCCGGGCGAGCAGTACTTC. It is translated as CASETSGHPGEQYF.

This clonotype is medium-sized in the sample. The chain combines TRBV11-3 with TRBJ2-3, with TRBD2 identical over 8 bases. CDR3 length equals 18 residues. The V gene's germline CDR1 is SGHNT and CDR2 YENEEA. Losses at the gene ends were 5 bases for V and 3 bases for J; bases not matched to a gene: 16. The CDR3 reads CASSPALAGPSVTDTQYF. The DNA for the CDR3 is TGTGCCAGCAGCCCGGCCCTAGCGGGCCCGTCGGTGACAGATACGCAGTATTTT.

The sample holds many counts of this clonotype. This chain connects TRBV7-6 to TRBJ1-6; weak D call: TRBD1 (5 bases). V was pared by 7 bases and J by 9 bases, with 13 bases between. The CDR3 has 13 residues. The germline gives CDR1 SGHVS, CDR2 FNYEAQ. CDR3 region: CASTNGATSPLHF. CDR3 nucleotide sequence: TGTGCCAGCACAAACGGGGCAACTTCACCCCTCCACTTT.

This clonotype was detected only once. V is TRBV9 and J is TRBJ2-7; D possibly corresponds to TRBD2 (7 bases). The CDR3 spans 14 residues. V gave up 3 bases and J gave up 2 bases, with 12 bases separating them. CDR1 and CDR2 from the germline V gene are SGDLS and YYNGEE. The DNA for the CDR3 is TGTGCCAGCAGCGCGGGGGCGGGGGCCTACGAGCAGTACTTC. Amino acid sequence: CASSAGAGAYEQYF.

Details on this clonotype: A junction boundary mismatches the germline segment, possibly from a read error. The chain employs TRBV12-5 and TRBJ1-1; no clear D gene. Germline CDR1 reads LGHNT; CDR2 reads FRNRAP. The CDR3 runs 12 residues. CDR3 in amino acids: CASGSWATDAFF. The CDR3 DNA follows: TGTGCTAGTGGTTCGTGGGCCACTGATGCTTTCTTC.

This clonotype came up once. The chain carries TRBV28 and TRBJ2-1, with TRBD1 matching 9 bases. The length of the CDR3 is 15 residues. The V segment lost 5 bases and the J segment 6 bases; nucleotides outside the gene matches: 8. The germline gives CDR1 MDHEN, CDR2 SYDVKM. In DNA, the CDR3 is TGTGCCAGCAGTATCCGGGACAGGGCCATCAATGAGCAGTTCTTC. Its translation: CASSIRDRAINEQFF.

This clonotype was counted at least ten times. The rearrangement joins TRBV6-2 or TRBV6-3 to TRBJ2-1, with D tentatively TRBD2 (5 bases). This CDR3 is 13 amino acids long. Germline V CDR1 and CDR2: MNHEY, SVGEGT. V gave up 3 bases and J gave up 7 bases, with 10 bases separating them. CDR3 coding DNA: TGTGCCAGCAGTTATTCAACGGGGAATGAGCAGTTCTTC. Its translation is CASSYSTGNEQFF.

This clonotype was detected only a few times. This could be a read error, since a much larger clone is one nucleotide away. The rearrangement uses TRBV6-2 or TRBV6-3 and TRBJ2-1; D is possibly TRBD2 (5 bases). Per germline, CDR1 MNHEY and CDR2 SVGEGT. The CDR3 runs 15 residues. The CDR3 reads CASSFTTRANNEQLF. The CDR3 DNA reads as TGTGCCAGCAGTTTCACAACTAGGGCGAACAATGAGCAGCTCTTC.